The 18 T cell receptor beta chains given below trace back to one sample, sequenced in a study of regulatory T cells in long-lasting Graves disease. Relying on iRepertoire HTBI primers and Arm-PCR of CDR3 regions, the team built TCR beta libraries. MiXCR, applied by TCRdb to the multiplex PCR reads, yields one record per CDR3 protein. The table has approximately 350,000 distinct CDR3 sequences, roughly 16% seen once. As for time point: newly diagnosed GD, antithyroid drugs for less than 3 months. From PBMCs, RNA was extracted and then used to make the TCR library. These data were likewise used in another study, on T cells in Graves' hyperthyroidism and ophthalmopathy.

Here the sequenced sample was peripheral blood mononuclear cells (PBMCs), taken at new diagnosis, from a patient treated with antithyroid drugs. The source of these receptors is a woman aged 18-29 years with Graves disease.

This clonotype was seen many times. The chain joins TRBV10-3 to TRBJ1-1, with D possibly matching TRBD1 (6 bases). Trimming removed 3 bases at V and 3 bases at J, with 11 bases between. Germline lookup yields CDR1 ENHRY and CDR2 SYGVKD. CDR3 length: 14 amino acids. In DNA form, the CDR3 reads TGTGCCATCAGTGACAACAGGGCGGACACTGAAGCTTTCTTT. Encoded protein: CAISDNRADTEAFF.

This clonotype appeared many times. This chain uses TRBV11-2 with TRBJ2-3; D uncertain. The V and J ends lost 2 bases and 7 bases respectively, with 7 bases between them. This CDR3 is built from 12 residues. Germline assignment: CDR1 SGHAT and CDR2 FQNNGV. The CDR3 loop is CASSLISNTQYF. The CDR3 nucleotides are TGTGCCAGCAGCTTAATAAGCAATACGCAGTATTTT.

The sample holds many counts of this clonotype. The chain has TRBV6-2 or TRBV6-3 and TRBJ2-7, with 11 positions matching TRBD2. The germline gives CDR1 MNHEY, CDR2 SVGEGT. CDR3 length: 15 amino acids. The V gene end was trimmed by 5 bases and the J gene end by 4 bases; junction bases not matched to a gene: 7. The CDR3, as DNA: TGTGCCAGCAGTGTTAGCGGGGGGGCTGAATACGAGCAGTACTTC. It translates to CASSVSGGAEYEQYF.

This clonotype was seen at least ten times. The chain uses TRBV5-5 and TRBJ2-7, with 12 bases identical to TRBD2. The V and J ends lost 7 bases and 3 bases, in that order; junction bases with no gene match: 14. Per the germline V gene, CDR1 is SGHKS and CDR2 is YYEKEE (reference sequence). The CDR3 totals 17 residues. The CDR3 loop is CASGRTSGEVLGYEQYF. The CDR3 DNA reads as TGTGCCAGCGGACGGACTAGCGGGGAGGTGTTGGGCTACGAGCAGTACTTC.

This clonotype has a count of ten or more. The chain joins TRBV20-1 to TRBJ2-3, with D perhaps matching TRBD1 or TRBD2 (5 bases each). Trimming left V 3 bases short and J 2 bases short, with 18 bases between. The CDR3 contains 16 residues. Germline CDR1 and CDR2: DFQATT and SNEGSKA (reference sequence). CDR3 residues: CSASGAGASHTDTQYF. The CDR3, as DNA: TGCAGTGCTAGTGGGGCCGGGGCTAGCCACACAGATACGCAGTATTTT.

This clonotype was counted ten times or more. J is TRBJ2-7 and V is TRBV18; 8 bases are shared with TRBD1. Germline V gene data show CDR1 as KGHSH and CDR2 as LQKENI. CDR3 length: 15 amino acids. After removal of 5 bases from V and 1 base from J, the junction contained 7 bases not matched to a gene. For the CDR3, the DNA is TGTGCCAGCTCAAGACAGGGGACGGGTTCCTACGAGCAGTACTTC. It is translated as CASSRQGTGSYEQYF.

This clonotype was observed at least ten times. The rearrangement uses TRBV5-1 and TRBJ2-2; tentatively, D is TRBD2 (6 bases). V shed 5 bases and J shed 4 bases, with 15 bases lying between them. Germline lookup yields CDR1 SGHRS and CDR2 YFSETQ. The CDR3 spans 15 residues. The CDR3 protein is CASSIGGTTTGELFF. For the CDR3, the DNA is TGCGCCAGCAGTATCGGGGGAACGACCACCGGGGAGCTGTTTTTT. Based on the CDR3 plus reference TRBV5-1 and TRBJ2-2, the full variable domain is KAGVTQTPRYLIKTRGQQVTLSCSPISGHRSVSWYQQTPGQGLQFLFEYFSETQRNKGNFPGRFSGRQFSNSRSEMNVSTLELGDSALYLCASSIGGTTTGELFFGEGSRLTVL.

The chain carries TRBV10-2 and TRBJ1-2; 9 bases are a match to TRBD1. Germline V CDR1 and CDR2: WSHSY, SAAADI. The CDR3 consists of 17 residues. With V trimmed by 4 bases and J by 4 bases, 13 bases remained unmatched. The CDR3 region is CASSGWTGVLRGYGYTF. CDR3 in DNA: TGCGCCAGCAGTGGGTGGACAGGGGTACTCAGAGGCTATGGCTACACCTTC.

This clonotype was recorded many times. The CDR3 nucleotides are TGTGCCAGCAGAACCCAAAGCAGCTCCACTGAAGCTTTCTTT. The encoded protein is CASRTQSSSTEAFF. The chain employs TRBV6-1 and TRBJ1-1; D is unclear. The V and J ends lost 6 bases and 4 bases respectively, with 15 bases between them. There are 14 residues in the CDR3. Germline values: CDR1 MNHNS, CDR2 SASEGT.

This clonotype was seen ten or more times. This sequence joins TRBV11-2 and TRBJ2-5; maybe TRBD1 (6 bases). V shed 4 bases and J shed 5 bases, with 17 bases lying between them. Germline V gene lookup returns CDR1 SGHAT and CDR2 FQNNGV. The CDR3 covers 15 residues. DNA for the CDR3: TGTGCCAGCAGCTATAGTTTGGGGGCGGGCGAGACCCAGTACTTC. Translated, it gives CASSYSLGAGETQYF.

This clonotype came up many times. J is TRBJ2-6 and V is TRBV6-5; TRBD2 agrees at 11 bases. There are 19 residues in the CDR3. Germline CDR1 MNHEY, CDR2 SVGAGI. V lost 4 bases to trimming and J lost 0 bases; unmatched junction nucleotides: 8. DNA for the CDR3: TGTGCCAGCAGTTTTCCTAGACTAGCGGGGCTCTCTGGGGCCAACGTCCTGACTTTC. Protein sequence: CASSFPRLAGLSGANVLTF.

This clonotype appeared many times. CDR3 DNA: TGTGCCAGCAGCTTAGGAACCTACACAGATACGCAGTATTTT. Translation: CASSLGTYTDTQYF. The genes are TRBV11-2 and TRBJ2-3; no clear D. The CDR3 consists of 14 residues. Trimming took 1 base from V and 2 from J, leaving 7 bases between them. The germline V gene encodes CDR1 SGHAT and CDR2 FQNNGV.

As to this clonotype: Because the CDR3 is missing its conserved closing phenylalanine or tryptophan, this is likely a read error. The chain combines TRBV27 with TRBJ2-1; D uncertain. The CDR3 is 14 amino acids. The germline V and J ends were trimmed by 6 bases and 0 bases, with 9 bases remaining between them. Germline V gene sequence: CDR1 MNHEY, CDR2 SMNVEV (reference sequence). CDR3 coding DNA: TGTGCCAGCAGAGGGCCTAGCTCCTACAATGAGCAGTTCCTC. Residues: CASRGPSSYNEQFL.

This clonotype was detected a few times. This chain connects TRBV9 to TRBJ2-3, with 14 positions matching TRBD2. Trimming at V came to 1 base and at J to 6 bases, leaving 10 bases not matched to a gene. Germline V gene data show CDR1 as SGDLS and CDR2 as YYNGEE. This CDR3 is built from 18 residues. In nucleotides, the CDR3 is TGTGCCAGCAGCGTAAACCCGGGACTAGCGGGAGTTGTGGATACGCAGTATTTT. Its protein product is CASSVNPGLAGVVDTQYF.

V and J are TRBV9 and TRBJ2-2; D assignment may be TRBD1 or TRBD2 (5 bases each). This CDR3 region has 16 residues. The germline CDR1 and CDR2 sequences are SGDLS and YYNGEE. The V end lost 3 bases, the J end lost 0 bases, and 12 bases lay between the germline ends. The CDR3 bases are TGTGCCAGCAGCGATACGCCGGGGCCGAACACCGGGGAGCTGTTTTTT. This gives the protein CASSDTPGPNTGELFF. Drawing the rest from reference TRBV9 and TRBJ2-2, the complete variable domain is DSGVTQTPKHLITATGQRVTLRCSPRSGDLSVYWYQQSLDQGLQFLIQYYNGEERAKGNILERFSAQQFPDLHSELNLSSLELGDSALYFCASSDTPGPNTGELFFGEGSRLTVL.

The gene calls are TRBV5-8 and TRBJ1-2, with a tentative D call TRBD1 (5 bases). Germline V CDR1 and CDR2: SGHTS, YDEGEE. Between the trimmed V and J ends, which lost 4 bases and 4 bases, there was a span of 17 bases. The CDR3 totals 15 residues. CDR3 region: CASSAGTSLVYGYTF. The DNA for the CDR3 is TGTGCCAGCAGCGCTGGGACCTCGTTGGTCTATGGCTACACCTTC.

This clonotype was detected only a few times. The chain is built from TRBV10-3 and TRBJ1-5; D is perhaps TRBD1 (5 bases). The V end lost 4 bases, the J end lost 1 base, and 11 bases lay between the germline ends. The CDR3 length is 15 residues. Germline CDR1 and CDR2: ENHRY and SYGVKD. In DNA form, the CDR3 reads TGTGCCATCAGTGCCAGCCGGGACAGCAATCAGCCCCAGCATTTT. This translates into CAISASRDSNQPQHF.

This clonotype came up many times. The rearrangement links TRBV20-1 to TRBJ2-7; 7 bases fit TRBD2. V lost 4 bases, J lost 1 base, and 7 bases stayed unmatched. Germline V CDR1 and CDR2: DFQATT, SNEGSKA (reference sequence). This CDR3 is 14 amino acids long. CDR3 in DNA: TGCAGTGCTACTAAACTAGCGCCATCCTACGAGCAGTACTTC. It encodes CSATKLAPSYEQYF.